The next 24 T cell receptor beta chains were all read from a single sample in a study of vaccination effects on CD4 cells after COVID-19. These TCRs are of unknown antigen specificity. Viral peptide pool expansion of antigen-specific CD4+ T cells preceded sequencing in the ViraFEST assay. Isolating CD4+ T cells followed about 11 days of culture. Every participant took two doses of the BNT162b2 or mRNA-1273 vaccine. Sequencing was performed with immunoSEQ multiplex PCR; in TCRdb, only in-frame clones are kept and a portion is missing. The sample has some 30,000 clones; roughly 60% are singletons. The sequenced sample was CD4+ T cells from PBMCs cultured with SARS-CoV-2 spike peptides, obtained after COVID-19 vaccination. The receptors stem from a human donor who received a COVID-19 vaccine.

This clone occurred once. The chain employs TRBV5-1 and TRBJ1-1; D gene ambiguous. The V gene's germline CDR1 is SGHRS and CDR2 YFSETQ. Trimming shortened V by 3 bases and J by 1 base, and 10 bases separated the two germline ends. The length of the CDR3 is 14 residues. CDR3 protein: CASSSQHRNTEAFF. In DNA, the CDR3 is TGCGCCAGCAGCTCGCAGCACAGGAACACTGAAGCTTTCTTT.

The chain combines TRBV5-5 with TRBJ1-1; 10 nucleotides agree with TRBD1. Unmatched junction bases numbered 2, after V lost 4 bases and J lost 2 bases. The CDR3 length is 14 residues. Per germline, CDR1 SGHKS and CDR2 YYEKEE (reference sequence). The CDR3 is CASSRQGANTEAFF. CDR3 sequence (DNA): TGTGCCAGCAGCAGACAGGGGGCCAACACTGAAGCTTTCTTT.

The chain employs TRBV7-9 and TRBJ1-1, with 7 bases fitting TRBD1. With V trimmed by 3 bases and J by 3 bases, 7 bases remained unmatched. Germline V gene data show CDR1 as SEHNR and CDR2 as FQNEAQ (reference sequence). This CDR3 region has 15 residues. This CDR3 is CASSFSLTGDTEAFF. The CDR3, as DNA: TGTGCCAGCAGCTTTAGCCTAACAGGGGACACTGAAGCTTTCTTT.

This chain joins TRBV30 and TRBJ2-2, with a tentative D call TRBD1 (6 bases). The CDR3 runs 15 residues. Looked up from germline, CDR1 is GTSNPN and CDR2 is SVGIG (reference sequence). V lost 5 bases and J 5 bases, leaving 18 bases between the germline ends. CDR3 region: CAWRATGLLTGELFF. In nucleotides, the CDR3 is TGTGCCTGGCGGGCTACAGGGTTATTGACCGGGGAGCTGTTTTTT. Full variable domain (missing parts from reference TRBV30 and TRBJ2-2): SQTIHQWPATLVQPVGSPLSLECTVEGTSNPNLYWYRQAAGRGLQLLFYSVGIGQISSEVPQNLSASRPQDRQFILSSKKLLLSDSGFYLCAWRATGLLTGELFFGEGSRLTVL.

This clone is medium-sized by share. The chain uses TRBV19 and TRBJ1-1; TRBD1 matches at 7 bases. Losses at the gene ends were 5 bases for V and 1 base for J; bases not matched to a gene: 13. CDR1 is LNHDA, CDR2 SQIVND, per germline (reference sequence). This CDR3 is built from 17 residues. Here the CDR3 reads CASSSGQAWRPNTEAFF. The CDR3 coding sequence is TGTGCCAGTAGTTCTGGACAGGCGTGGCGCCCGAACACTGAAGCTTTCTTT.

This chain joins TRBV6-6 and TRBJ2-4; TRBD1 agrees at 11 bases. The CDR3 runs to 14 residues. V lost 6 bases and J lost 7; bases outside the gene matches: 5. Germline CDR1 is MNHNY and CDR2 is SVGAGI (reference sequence). CDR3 in amino acids: CASRAGTGGNIQYF. CDR3 nucleotides: TGTGCCAGCAGAGCCGGGACAGGGGGGAACATTCAGTACTTC.

This clone was recorded a few times. The chain links TRBV4-1 to TRBJ2-7, with D unresolved. Trimming cost V 0 bases and J 2 bases, with 14 bases left between them. CDR3 size: 16 residues. The germline V gene has CDR1 MGHRA and CDR2 YSYEKL. In DNA, the CDR3 is TGCGCCAGCAGCCAAGATCGCAACCCGGTCCCCTACGAGCAGTACTTC. Protein product: CASSQDRNPVPYEQYF.

The chain recombines TRBV23-1 with TRBJ2-2; D might be TRBD1 or TRBD2, each matching 5 bases. Being an ORF, TRBV23-1 has a function that is uncertain. The CDR3 runs to 18 residues. Trimming cost V 4 bases and J 6 bases, with 24 bases left between them. The CDR3 DNA reads TGCGCCAGCAGTCGCCCTTCAGGGAGTGACAGCGGAGCCGGGGAGCTGTTTTTT. Its translation: CASSRPSGSDSGAGELFF.

V is TRBV5-4 and J is TRBJ1-2; D remains unclear. The CDR3 sequence is 12 residues long. Germline CDR1 SGHNT, CDR2 YYREEE (reference sequence). The V end was cut by 1 base, the J end by 4 bases, with 5 bases between. The CDR3 sequence is CASSLSAYGYTF. The CDR3 coding sequence is TGTGCCAGCAGCTTGTCAGCCTATGGCTACACCTTC.

The chain recombines TRBV6-5 with TRBJ2-7; 9 positions agree with TRBD2. Germline V gives CDR1 MNHEY, CDR2 SVGAGI. V shed 0 bases and J 1 base; nucleotides not matched to a gene: 4. The length of the CDR3 is 16 residues. CDR3 in amino acids: CASSYSLAGVSYEQYF. Written as DNA, the CDR3 is TGTGCCAGCAGTTACTCACTAGCGGGCGTATCCTACGAGCAGTACTTC.

This clone was detected a few times. The chain carries TRBV2 and TRBJ2-7; unclear D gene. The CDR3 loop spans 11 amino acids. V dropped 6 bases and J dropped 2 bases, with 5 bases sitting between them. Germline V lookup: CDR1 SNHLY, CDR2 FYNNEI. Written as DNA, the CDR3 is TGTGCCAGCAGGGACCCCTACGAGCAGTACTTC. The encoded protein is CASRDPYEQYF.

In this sample, this clone turned up a few times. V is TRBV6-5 and J is TRBJ1-3, with TRBD1 identical over 7 bases. The V and J ends lost 8 bases and 8 bases, in that order; junction bases with no gene match: 9. This CDR3 has 13 residues. Looked up from germline, CDR1 is MNHEY and CDR2 is SVGAGI. CDR3: CASRDSYLDTIYF. As DNA, the CDR3 is TGTGCCAGCCGGGACAGCTACCTGGACACCATATATTTT.

This clone was seen a handful of times. The chain links TRBV11-2 to TRBJ1-5; no clear D gene. V gave up 2 bases and J gave up 3 bases, with 8 bases separating them. Looked up from germline, CDR1 is SGHAT and CDR2 is FQNNGV. This CDR3 comprises 14 residues. The DNA of the CDR3 is TGTGCCAGCAGCTTAACGAGTCACAATCAGCCCCAGCATTTT. As protein: CASSLTSHNQPQHF. The whole variable domain, filled in from reference TRBV11-2 and TRBJ1-5, reads EAGVAQSPRYKIIEKRQSVAFWCNPISGHATLYWYQQILGQGPKLLIQFQNNGVVDDSQLPKDRFSAERLKGVDSTLKIQPAKLEDSAVYLCASSLTSHNQPQHFGDGTRLSIL.

The J gene is TRBJ2-5, the V gene TRBV14; 8 nucleotides match TRBD1. The V gene end was trimmed by 0 bases and the J gene end by 5 bases; junction bases not matched to a gene: 5. The CDR3 loop spans 15 amino acids. Germline V gives CDR1 SGHDN, CDR2 FVKESK. The CDR3 DNA sequence: TGTGCCAGCAGCCAAGACGCAGGGGGCGGTGAGACCCAGTACTTC. Protein: CASSQDAGGGETQYF. Drawing the rest from reference TRBV14 and TRBJ2-5, the complete variable domain is EAGVTQFPSHSVIEKGQTVTLRCDPISGHDNLYWYRRVMGKEIKFLLHFVKESKQDESGMPNNRFLAERTGGTYSTLKVQPAELEDSGVYFCASSQDAGGGETQYFGPGTRLLVL.

This chain connects TRBV18 to TRBJ1-2; the D is unclear. Germline V lookup: CDR1 KGHSH, CDR2 LQKENI. CDR3 length: 13 residues. The V end lost 6 bases, the J end lost 1 base, and 9 bases lay between the germline ends. The CDR3, as DNA: TGTGCCAGCTCTTTTGCTGATAACTATGGCTACACCTTC. Encoded protein: CASSFADNYGYTF.

The gene calls are TRBV5-1 and TRBJ1-1, with 8 bases that match TRBD1. The V gene's germline CDR1 is SGHRS and CDR2 YFSETQ. Trimming removed 1 base from V and 11 bases from J; junction bases left unmatched: 13. This CDR3 is 15 amino acids long. CDR3 sequence: CASSLSPGLTGGAFF. The CDR3 coding sequence is TGCGCCAGCAGCTTGAGTCCCGGCTTAACAGGGGGGGCTTTCTTT.

The chain's CDR3 is CASSLQGAVVWAEAFF. CDR3 DNA: TGTGCCAGCAGCTTGCAGGGGGCGGTGGTTTGGGCTGAAGCTTTCTTT. V is TRBV5-6 and J is TRBJ1-1; the match to TRBD1 covers 8 bases. The length of the CDR3 is 16 residues. V trimming: 1 base; J trimming: 6 bases; junction bases outside the gene matches: 11. Looked up from germline, CDR1 is SGHDT and CDR2 is YYEEEE.

The chain has TRBV10-2 and TRBJ2-7; D might be TRBD1 or TRBD2, each matching 5 bases. CDR1 is WSHSY and CDR2 is SAAADI in the germline V gene. With 7 bases removed from V and 6 bases from J, the gap between germline ends came to 13 bases. CDR3 length equals 12 residues. DNA of the CDR3: TGCGCCAGCAATACCGGTGGGGGCGAGCAGTACTTC. This codes for CASNTGGGEQYF.

The chain joins TRBV5-1 to TRBJ2-1; 7 nucleotides align to TRBD2. V trimming: 4 bases; J trimming: 7 bases; junction bases outside the gene matches: 11. Germline assignment: CDR1 SGHRS and CDR2 YFSETQ. This CDR3 contains 15 residues. In DNA, the CDR3 is TGCGCCAGCAGCGTAACTAGCGCCGGGATGAATGAGCAGTTCTTC. Translating it yields CASSVTSAGMNEQFF.

There are a few counts of this clone. The chain carries TRBV9 and TRBJ2-7, with TRBD1 matching 9 bases. Germline values: CDR1 SGDLS, CDR2 YYNGEE. Unmatched junction bases numbered 3, after V lost 4 bases and J lost 1 base. This CDR3 is 14 amino acids long. DNA of the CDR3: TGTGCCAGCAGCTCCGGGACAGGGTCCTACGAGCAGTACTTC. The encoded protein is CASSSGTGSYEQYF.

The chain employs TRBV10-3 and TRBJ1-2; unclear D gene. The germline V gene encodes CDR1 ENHRY and CDR2 SYGVKD. The V gene lost 4 bases and the J gene lost 0 bases, with 12 bases spanning the gap. The CDR3 spans 15 residues. This chain's CDR3 is CAISGLLPANYGYTF. The CDR3 bases are TGTGCCATCAGTGGACTCCTCCCAGCTAACTATGGCTACACCTTC.

This clone was observed a few times. The chain is built from TRBV11-2 and TRBJ1-6, with D possibly matching TRBD1 (5 bases). The CDR3 has 14 residues. Trimming pared 5 bases from V and 6 bases from J, leaving 11 bases between. CDR1 is SGHAT and CDR2 is FQNNGV in the germline V gene. CDR3 sequence reads: CASSRGGLNSPLHF. CDR3 bases: TGTGCCAGCAGCAGGGGTGGGCTTAATTCACCCCTCCACTTT.

The chain is built from TRBV2 and TRBJ1-2; D not certain. Trimming stripped 1 base from V and 3 bases from J, with 9 bases between. Germline lookup yields CDR1 SNHLY and CDR2 FYNNEI. This CDR3 spans 14 amino acids. The CDR3 DNA sequence: TGTGCCAGCAGTGAAGAAGGGTCTTACTATGGCTACACCTTC. This translates into CASSEEGSYYGYTF.

This clone was seen a few times. The V call is TRBV6-5, the J call TRBJ1-2, with D possibly matching TRBD1 (6 bases). Germline loops: CDR1 MNHEY, CDR2 SVGAGI. The CDR3 runs 16 residues. V was clipped by 2 bases and J by 8 bases, with 21 bases between them. The CDR3 sequence is CASSYRTTGTQRGYTF. CDR3 bases: TGTGCCAGCAGTTACCGCACAACAGGGACACAACGGGGCTACACCTTC.